Sequencing of this T cell receptor beta chain was carried out in a study of blood T cell repertoires in COVID-19. Measured with immunoSEQ multiplex PCR; TCRdb has only the in-frame clones, and not every one. This sample carries about 98,000 clones, around 82% of them seen once, and the ten largest clones take under 13%. CDR1 GTSNPN and CDR2 SVGIG come from the germline V gene (reference sequence). This CDR3 region has 18 residues. The J segment lost 4 bases and the V segment lost 3 bases, leaving 17 bases of the junction unmatched. The sample taken for sequencing was peripheral blood. This clonotype was obtained from a man aged 70 or older with active or convalescent COVID-19. The chain links TRBV30 to TRBJ2-5; 10 bases match TRBD1. The CDR3 DNA reads as TGTGCCTGGAGAAACCTTTACGGGACAGGGGCGTTTTCAGAGACCCAGTACTTC. Residues: CAWRNLYGTGAFSETQYF.